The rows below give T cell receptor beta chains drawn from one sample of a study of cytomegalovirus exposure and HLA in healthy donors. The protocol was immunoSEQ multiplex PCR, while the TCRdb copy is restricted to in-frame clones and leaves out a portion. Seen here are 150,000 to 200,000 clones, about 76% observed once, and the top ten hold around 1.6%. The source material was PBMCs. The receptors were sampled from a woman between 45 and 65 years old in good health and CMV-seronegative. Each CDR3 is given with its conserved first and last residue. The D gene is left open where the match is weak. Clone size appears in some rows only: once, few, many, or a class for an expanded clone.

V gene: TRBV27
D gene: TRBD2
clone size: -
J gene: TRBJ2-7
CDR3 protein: CASILQLAGSYEQYF
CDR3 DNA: TGTGCCAGCATCCTTCAGCTAGCGGGGTCCTACGAGCAGTACTTC

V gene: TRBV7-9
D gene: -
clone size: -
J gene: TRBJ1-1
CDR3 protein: CASSLSSAEAFF
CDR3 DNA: TGTGCCAGCAGCCTAAGTAGTGCTGAAGCTTTCTTT

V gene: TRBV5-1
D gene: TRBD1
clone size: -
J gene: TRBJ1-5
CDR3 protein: CASSLGQGEGQPQHF
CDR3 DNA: TGCGCCAGCAGCTTGGGACAGGGAGAGGGACAGCCCCAGCATTTT

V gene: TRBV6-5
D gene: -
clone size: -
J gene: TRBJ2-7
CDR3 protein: CASSYSSAPYYEQYF
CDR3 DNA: TGTGCCAGCAGTTACTCTTCCGCACCATACTACGAGCAGTACTTC

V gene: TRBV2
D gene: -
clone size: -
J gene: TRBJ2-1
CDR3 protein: CASSAPRAGTYNEQFF
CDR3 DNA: TGTGCCAGCAGTGCCCCCAGGGCTGGCACCTACAATGAGCAGTTCTTC

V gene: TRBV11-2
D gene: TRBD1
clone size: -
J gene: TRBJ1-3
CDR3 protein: CASSLGQGAREGNTIYF
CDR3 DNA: TGTGCCAGCAGCTTAGGGCAGGGGGCGCGAGAAGGAAACACCATATATTTT

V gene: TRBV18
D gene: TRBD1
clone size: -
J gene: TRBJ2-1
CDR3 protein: CASSLGQGANEQFF
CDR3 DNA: TGTGCCAGCTCACTCGGACAGGGGGCAAATGAGCAGTTCTTC

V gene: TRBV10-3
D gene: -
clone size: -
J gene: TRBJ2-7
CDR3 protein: CAISEGTEQYF
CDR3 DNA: TGTGCCATCAGTGAGGGGACAGAGCAGTACTTC

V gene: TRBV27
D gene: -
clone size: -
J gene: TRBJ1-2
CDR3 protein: CASSTTGSYGYTF
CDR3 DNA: TGTGCCAGCAGTACGACAGGATCATATGGCTACACCTTC

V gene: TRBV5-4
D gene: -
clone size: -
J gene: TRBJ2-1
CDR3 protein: CASSFEPTRGNYNEQFF
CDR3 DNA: TGTGCCAGCAGCTTTGAGCCAACCCGGGGTAACTACAATGAGCAGTTCTTC

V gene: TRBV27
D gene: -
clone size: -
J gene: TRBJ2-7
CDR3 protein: CASSFRGSEQYF
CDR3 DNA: TGTGCCAGCAGTTTCCGGGGGTCCGAGCAGTACTTC

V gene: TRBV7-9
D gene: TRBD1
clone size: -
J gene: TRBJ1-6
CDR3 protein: CSSSLSGGDSPLHF
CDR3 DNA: TGTTCCAGCAGCTTATCAGGGGGCGATTCACCCCTCCACTTT

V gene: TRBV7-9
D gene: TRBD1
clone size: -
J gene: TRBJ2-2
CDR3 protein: CASRRNTGARFGTGELFF
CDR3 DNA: TGTGCCAGCAGGAGGAACACAGGGGCTCGGTTTGGGACCGGGGAGCTGTTTTTT

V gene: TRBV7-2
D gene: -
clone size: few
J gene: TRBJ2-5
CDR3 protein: CASSLRRGPGQGNF
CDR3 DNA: TGTGCCAGCAGCCTACGCAGGGGCCCGGGCCAGGGGAACTTC

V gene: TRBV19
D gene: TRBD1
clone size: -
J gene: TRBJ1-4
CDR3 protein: CASSIETGTGKEKLFF
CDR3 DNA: TGTGCCAGTAGTATAGAAACCGGGACAGGGAAGGAAAAACTGTTTTTT

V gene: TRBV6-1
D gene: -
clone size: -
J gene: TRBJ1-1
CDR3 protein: CASSRVWNTEAFF
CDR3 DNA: TGTGCCAGCTCCAGGGTTTGGAACACTGAAGCTTTCTTT

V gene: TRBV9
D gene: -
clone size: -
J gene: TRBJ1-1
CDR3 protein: CASSAQTGNTEAFF
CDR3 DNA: TGTGCCAGCAGCGCCCAGACAGGGAACACTGAAGCTTTCTTT

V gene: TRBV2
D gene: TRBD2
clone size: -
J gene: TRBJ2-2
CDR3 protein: CASSRAGGLNTGELFF
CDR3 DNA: TGTGCCAGCAGTAGAGCGGGGGGTCTTAACACCGGGGAGCTGTTTTTT

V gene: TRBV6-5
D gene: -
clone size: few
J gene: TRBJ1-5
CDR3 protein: CASSNGSPLAQHF
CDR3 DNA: TGTGCCAGCAGCAACGGGTCTCCCCTCGCCCAGCATTTT

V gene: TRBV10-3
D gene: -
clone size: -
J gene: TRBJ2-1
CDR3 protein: CAISESGHTNNEQFF
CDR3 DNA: TGTGCCATCAGTGAGTCGGGACATACCAACAATGAGCAGTTCTTC

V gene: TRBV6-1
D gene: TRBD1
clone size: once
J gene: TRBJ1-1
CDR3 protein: CASSDRGWGTEAFF
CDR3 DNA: TGTGCCAGCAGCGACAGGGGATGGGGCACTGAAGCTTTCTTT

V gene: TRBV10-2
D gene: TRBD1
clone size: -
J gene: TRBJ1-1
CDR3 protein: CASSETREGANTEAFF
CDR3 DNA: TGCGCCAGCAGTGAGACTAGAGAGGGGGCGAACACTGAAGCTTTCTTT

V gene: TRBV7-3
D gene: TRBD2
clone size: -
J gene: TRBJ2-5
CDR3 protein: CASSLGLAGVETQYF
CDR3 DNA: TGTGCCAGCAGCTTAGGACTAGCGGGGGTGGAGACCCAGTACTTC

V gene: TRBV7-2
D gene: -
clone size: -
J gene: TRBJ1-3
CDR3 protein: CASSLGVTPGNTIYF
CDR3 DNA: TGTGCCAGCAGCTTAGGAGTGACACCCGGAAACACCATATATTTT

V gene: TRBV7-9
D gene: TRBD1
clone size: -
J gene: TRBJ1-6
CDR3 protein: CASSLRAGGSSYNSPLHF
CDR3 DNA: TGTGCCAGCAGCTTACGGGCAGGGGGGAGCTCCTATAATTCACCCCTCCACTTT

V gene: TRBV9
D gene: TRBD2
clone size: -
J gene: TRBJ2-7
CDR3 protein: CASSPRTRTFNEQYF
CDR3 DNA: TGTGCCAGCAGCCCCCGGACTAGGACCTTCAACGAGCAGTACTTC

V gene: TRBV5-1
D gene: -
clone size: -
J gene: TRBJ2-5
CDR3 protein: CASSLPGQETQYF
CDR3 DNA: TGCGCCAGCAGCTTGCCAGGGCAAGAGACCCAGTACTTC

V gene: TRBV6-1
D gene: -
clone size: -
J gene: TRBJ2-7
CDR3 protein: CASSESPAVTYEQYF
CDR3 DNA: TGTGCCAGCAGTGAATCCCCAGCGGTTACCTACGAGCAGTACTTC

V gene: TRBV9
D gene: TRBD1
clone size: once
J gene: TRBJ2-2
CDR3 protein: CASQGTANTGELFF
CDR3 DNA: TGTGCCAGCCAGGGGACAGCGAACACCGGGGAGCTGTTTTTT

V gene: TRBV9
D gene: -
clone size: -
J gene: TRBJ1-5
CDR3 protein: CASSATGRANQPQHF
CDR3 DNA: TGTGCCAGCAGCGCCACCGGCAGGGCTAATCAGCCCCAGCATTTT

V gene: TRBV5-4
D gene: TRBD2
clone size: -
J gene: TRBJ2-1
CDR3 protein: CASSLVAGEINEQFF
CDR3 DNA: TGTGCCAGCAGCTTGGTTGCGGGAGAGATCAATGAGCAGTTCTTC

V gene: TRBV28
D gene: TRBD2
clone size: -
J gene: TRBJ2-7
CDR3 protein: CASSLSSGGLREQYF
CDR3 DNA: TGTGCCAGCAGTTTATCTAGCGGGGGCCTTCGGGAGCAGTACTTC

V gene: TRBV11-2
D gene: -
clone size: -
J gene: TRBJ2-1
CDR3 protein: CASSLEGGVNNEQFF
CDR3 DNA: TGTGCCAGCAGCTTAGAGGGTGGAGTAAACAATGAGCAGTTCTTC

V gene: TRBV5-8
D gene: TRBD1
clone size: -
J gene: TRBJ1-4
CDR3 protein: CASSGGDREVEKLFF
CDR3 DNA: TGTGCCAGCAGCGGGGGGGACAGGGAAGTCGAAAAACTGTTTTTT

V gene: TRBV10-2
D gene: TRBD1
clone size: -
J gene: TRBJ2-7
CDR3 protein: CASTRGQGPYEQYF
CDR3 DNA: TGCGCCAGCACCAGGGGACAGGGCCCCTACGAGCAGTACTTC

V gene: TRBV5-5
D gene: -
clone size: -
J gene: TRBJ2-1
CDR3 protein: CASSRSSYNEQFF
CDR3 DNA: TGTGCCAGCAGCCGTAGCTCCTACAATGAGCAGTTCTTC

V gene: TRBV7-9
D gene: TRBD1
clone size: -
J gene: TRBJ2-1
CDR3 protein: CASSVLRAGTVLFF
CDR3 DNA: TGTGCCAGCAGCGTCCTACGGGCCGGGACAGTGCTGTTCTTC

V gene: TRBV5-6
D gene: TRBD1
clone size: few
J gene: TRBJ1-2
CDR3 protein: CASSTRQGREYYGYTF
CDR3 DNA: TGTGCCAGCAGCACGCGACAGGGGCGGGAATACTATGGCTACACCTTC

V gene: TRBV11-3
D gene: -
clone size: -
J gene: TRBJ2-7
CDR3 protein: CASSRSSSSYEQYF
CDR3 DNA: TGTGCCAGCAGCAGGAGTAGCAGTTCCTACGAGCAGTACTTC

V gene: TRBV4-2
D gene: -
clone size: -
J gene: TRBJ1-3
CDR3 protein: CASSQDLGGLSGNTIYF
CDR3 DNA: TGTGCCAGCAGCCAAGATCTTGGAGGCCTCTCTGGAAACACCATATATTTT